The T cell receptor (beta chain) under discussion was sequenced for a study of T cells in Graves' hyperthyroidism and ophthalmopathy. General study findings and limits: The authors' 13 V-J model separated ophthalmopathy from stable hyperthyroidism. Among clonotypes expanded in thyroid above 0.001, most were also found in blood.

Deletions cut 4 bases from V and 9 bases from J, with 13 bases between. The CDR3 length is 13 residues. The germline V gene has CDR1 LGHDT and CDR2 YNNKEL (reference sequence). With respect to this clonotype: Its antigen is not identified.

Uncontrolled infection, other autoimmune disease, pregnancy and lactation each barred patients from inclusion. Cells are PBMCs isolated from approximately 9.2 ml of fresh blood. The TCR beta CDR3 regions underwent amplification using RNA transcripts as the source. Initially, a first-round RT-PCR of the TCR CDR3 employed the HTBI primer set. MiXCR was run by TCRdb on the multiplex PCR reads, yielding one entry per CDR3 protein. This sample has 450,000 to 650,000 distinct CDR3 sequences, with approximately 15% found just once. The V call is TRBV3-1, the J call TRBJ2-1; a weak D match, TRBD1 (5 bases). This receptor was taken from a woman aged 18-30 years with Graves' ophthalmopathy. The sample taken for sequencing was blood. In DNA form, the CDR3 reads TGTGCCAGCAGCCCCGACCCAGGGCTTGAGCAGTTCTTC. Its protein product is CASSPDPGLEQFF.